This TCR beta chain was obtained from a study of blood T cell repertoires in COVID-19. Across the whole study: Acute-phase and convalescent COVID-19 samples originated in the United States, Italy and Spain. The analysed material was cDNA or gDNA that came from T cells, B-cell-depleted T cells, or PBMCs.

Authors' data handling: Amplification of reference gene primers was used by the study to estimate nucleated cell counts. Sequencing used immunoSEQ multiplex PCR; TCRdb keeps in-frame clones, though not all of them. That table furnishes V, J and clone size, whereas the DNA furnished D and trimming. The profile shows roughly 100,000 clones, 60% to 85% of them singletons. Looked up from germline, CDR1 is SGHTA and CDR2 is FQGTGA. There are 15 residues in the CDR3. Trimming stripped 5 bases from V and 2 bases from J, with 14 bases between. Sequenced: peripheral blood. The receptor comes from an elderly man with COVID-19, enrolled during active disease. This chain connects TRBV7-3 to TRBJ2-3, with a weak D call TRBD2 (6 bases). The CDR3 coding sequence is TGTGCCAGCAGCCCCCGTCGGCGGGACACAGATACGCAGTATTTT. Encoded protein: CASSPRRRDTDTQYF.